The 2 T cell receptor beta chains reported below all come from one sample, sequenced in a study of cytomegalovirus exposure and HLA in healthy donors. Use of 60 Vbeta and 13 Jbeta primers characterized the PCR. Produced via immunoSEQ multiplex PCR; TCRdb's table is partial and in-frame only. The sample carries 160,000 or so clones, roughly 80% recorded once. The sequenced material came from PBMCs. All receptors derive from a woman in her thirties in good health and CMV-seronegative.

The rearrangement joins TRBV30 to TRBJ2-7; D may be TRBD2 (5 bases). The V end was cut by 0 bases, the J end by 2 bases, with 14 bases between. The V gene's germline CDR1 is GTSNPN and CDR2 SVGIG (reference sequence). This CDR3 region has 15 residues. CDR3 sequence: CAWSVGGSTTYEQYF. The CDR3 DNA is TGTGCCTGGAGTGTAGGCGGGTCTACCACCTACGAGCAGTACTTC.

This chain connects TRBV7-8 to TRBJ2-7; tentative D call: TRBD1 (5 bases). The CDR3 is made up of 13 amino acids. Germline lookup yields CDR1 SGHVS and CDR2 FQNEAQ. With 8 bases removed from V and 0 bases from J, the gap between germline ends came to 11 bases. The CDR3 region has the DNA TGTGCCAGCCGCTGGGGCAGCTCCTACGAGCAGTACTTC. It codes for CASRWGSSYEQYF.